This is a list of T cell receptor beta chains from one sample in a study of blood T cell repertoires in COVID-19. Clones were read by immunoSEQ multiplex PCR, and TCRdb kept only the in-frame ones, dropping some. Among 110,000 or so clones listed, about nine tenths were seen once. Sequencing input: peripheral blood. The receptor source for this set is a woman between 45 and 65 years old with acute or convalescent COVID-19. The CDR3 runs from the conserved cysteine through the conserved F or W. A D gene is named only where the DNA matches it firmly. Clone size is stated in some rows and not others, as once, few, many or a class when expanded.

V gene	D gene	clone size	J gene	CDR3 DNA	CDR3 protein
TRBV3-1/TRBV3-2	-	-	TRBJ2-5	TGTGCCAGCAGCCCGGCAGCGGGTCGGGAGACCCAGTACTTC	CASSPAAGRETQYF
TRBV19	-	-	TRBJ1-6	TGTGCCAGTAGTATAGGGCCGGGGAGAAATTCACCCCTCCACTTT	CASSIGPGRNSPLHF
TRBV3-1/TRBV3-2	TRBD2	-	TRBJ2-3	TGTGCCAGCAGCCAACTAACTAGCGGGGGGGCGGCCGTCACAGATACGCAGTATTTT	CASSQLTSGGAAVTDTQYF
TRBV19	-	-	TRBJ2-1	TGTGCCACCGTGGCAGGTCCCTACAATGAGCAGTTCTTC	CATVAGPYNEQFF
TRBV6-6	TRBD1	-	TRBJ1-6	TGTGCCAGCAGGCCTACAGGGGGCAATTCACCCCTCCACTTT	CASRPTGGNSPLHF
TRBV5-6	-	-	TRBJ1-3	TGTGCCAGCAGCTTTAGAAGGCAGGGCACATACTCTGGAAACACCATATATTTT	CASSFRRQGTYSGNTIYF
TRBV18	-	few	TRBJ1-6	TGTGCCAGCTCACCACTGGGCGGGCAGAATTCACCCCTCCACTTT	CASSPLGGQNSPLHF
TRBV6-2/TRBV6-3	-	-	TRBJ2-3	TGTGCCAGCAGTTCTCCGGGACACCGAGCTAGCACAGATACGCAGTATTTT	CASSSPGHRASTDTQYF
TRBV18	-	-	TRBJ1-1	TGTGCCAGCTCACCTGCGACAGGGAACACTGAAGCTTTCTTT	CASSPATGNTEAFF
TRBV5-1	TRBD1	-	TRBJ2-7	TGCGCCAGCAGCTTGGGAGGGACAGGGTTCACCTACGAGCAGTACTTC	CASSLGGTGFTYEQYF
TRBV6-5	TRBD1	-	TRBJ2-7	TGTGCCAGCAGTTACTCCTACAGGGGGATCTACGAGCAGTACTTC	CASSYSYRGIYEQYF
TRBV19	-	-	TRBJ1-2	TGTGCCAGTAGTACCGTCGGGACATCAAACTATGGCTACACCTTC	CASSTVGTSNYGYTF
TRBV6-5	-	-	TRBJ1-1	TGTGCCAGCAGTTCGCGGGGCGGGGTGAACACTGAAGCTTTCTTT	CASSSRGGVNTEAFF